These 12 T cell receptor beta chains were sequenced from one sample in a study of cytomegalovirus exposure and HLA in healthy donors. The PCR made use of 60 Vbeta and 13 Jbeta primers. The assay was immunoSEQ multiplex PCR, and TCRdb's table has in-frame clones only and misses some. The sample consists of roughly 160,000 clones, 70% to 90% of them appearing once. Sequenced input: PBMCs. These receptors all stem from a woman in her twenties or thirties in good health and CMV-seronegative.

This clone was seen only once. The V gene is TRBV19, the J gene TRBJ2-5, with D possibly matching TRBD2 (6 bases). CDR1 is LNHDA and CDR2 is SQIVND in the germline V gene (reference sequence). The CDR3 spans 15 residues. V was pared by 3 bases and J by 3 bases, with 14 bases between. CDR3 DNA sequence: TGTGCCAGTAGTATTCCCCACGGAGGGGAAGAGACCCAGTACTTC. It specifies CASSIPHGGEETQYF.

The chain links TRBV7-9 to TRBJ2-2; TRBD1 matches 8 bases. CDR3 length: 14 residues. The germline gives CDR1 SEHNR, CDR2 FQNEAQ (reference sequence). V lost 7 bases, J lost 4 bases, and 5 bases stayed unmatched. CDR3 sequence: CASTGQGGTGELFF. The CDR3 DNA is TGTGCCAGCACAGGACAGGGTGGCACCGGGGAGCTGTTTTTT.

V is TRBV4-1 and J is TRBJ1-5; 8 bases fit TRBD1. CDR3 length: 15 residues. Germline CDR1 is MGHRA and CDR2 is YSYEKL. With V trimmed by 5 bases and J by 2 bases, 5 bases remained unmatched. CDR3 sequence (DNA): TGCGCCAGCAGCGACCGGACAGGGCGCAATCAGCCCCAGCATTTT. This codes for CASSDRTGRNQPQHF.

The V gene is TRBV7-2, the J gene TRBJ2-5; the D gene is possibly TRBD2 (6 bases). The CDR3 contains 14 residues. V lost 1 base to trimming and J lost 4 bases, with 10 bases between them. Germline V gene data show CDR1 as SGHTA and CDR2 as FQGNSA. CDR3 in amino acids: CASSLGEVGETQYF. The CDR3 nucleotides read TGTGCCAGCAGCTTAGGGGAGGTCGGAGAGACCCAGTACTTC.

The rearrangement joins TRBV5-1 to TRBJ2-7; 12 bases are shared with TRBD1. This CDR3 is 14 amino acids long. CDR1 is SGHRS, CDR2 YFSETQ, per germline. V trimming: 4 bases; J trimming: 6 bases; junction bases outside the gene matches: 5. The CDR3 reads CASSPGTGGIEQYF. CDR3 DNA sequence: TGCGCCAGCAGCCCCGGGACAGGGGGCATCGAGCAGTACTTC.

A few counts support this clone. The genes are TRBV29-1 and TRBJ2-2; the match to TRBD1 covers 9 bases. The CDR3 consists of 17 residues. J gave up 0 bases and V 4 bases, and 9 bases lay outside the gene matches. CDR1 is SQVTM, CDR2 ANQGSEA, per germline. The CDR3 DNA sequence: TGCAGCGTTGGGGGGACAGGGAGGAGTCCGAACACCGGGGAGCTGTTTTTT. It codes for CSVGGTGRSPNTGELFF.

This clone was observed a few times. V gene TRBV28 combines with J gene TRBJ2-1, with 8 bases lining up with TRBD1. The germline CDR1 and CDR2 sequences are MDHEN and SYDVKM. This CDR3 spans 14 amino acids. Unmatched junction bases numbered 0, after V lost 0 bases and J lost 5 bases. The CDR3 coding sequence is TGTGCCAGCAGTTTATGGACAGGGGACAATGAGCAGTTCTTC. Protein product: CASSLWTGDNEQFF.

This chain joins TRBV28 and TRBJ2-2, with TRBD2 matching 10 bases. The trim removed 6 bases at V and 2 bases at J, leaving 6 bases unmatched. There are 16 residues in the CDR3. Germline V gene lookup returns CDR1 MDHEN and CDR2 SYDVKM. For the CDR3, the DNA is TGTGCCAGCAGCCGACTAGCGGGTATCAACACCGGGGAGCTGTTTTTT. It encodes CASSRLAGINTGELFF.

This chain joins TRBV11-3 and TRBJ2-1; D may be TRBD2 (6 bases). There are 17 residues in the CDR3. Germline V lookup: CDR1 SGHNT, CDR2 YENEEA. V gave up 3 bases and J gave up 1 base, with 16 bases separating them. In nucleotides, the CDR3 is TGTGCCAGCAGCTTGGGAGGACTAACCCTTTCCTACAATGAGCAGTTCTTC. Encoded protein: CASSLGGLTLSYNEQFF.

V is TRBV10-1 and J is TRBJ2-2; 9 nucleotides line up with TRBD2. This CDR3 has 17 residues. The germline gives CDR1 WNHNN, CDR2 SYGVQD (reference sequence). V lost 5 bases, J lost 0 bases, and 7 bases stayed unmatched. CDR3 amino acids: CASSSGRKTANTGELFF. The CDR3 coding sequence is TGCGCCAGCAGTAGCGGGAGGAAAACGGCGAACACCGGGGAGCTGTTTTTT.

In its sample, this clone was seen a few times. This chain uses TRBV27 with TRBJ2-1; 7 bases fit TRBD2. The germline V gene has CDR1 MNHEY and CDR2 SMNVEV (reference sequence). V dropped 5 bases and J dropped 7; count of bases not matched to a gene: 11. This CDR3 contains 15 residues. CDR3: CASSPLAPPGNEQFF. CDR3 in DNA: TGTGCCAGCAGTCCACTAGCGCCCCCCGGGAATGAGCAGTTCTTC.

J is TRBJ1-4 and V is TRBV5-1; no reliable D call. Trimming pared 0 bases from V and 0 bases from J, leaving 6 bases between. This CDR3 is built from 15 residues. Germline assignment: CDR1 SGHRS and CDR2 YFSETQ. Written as DNA, the CDR3 is TGCGCCAGCAGCTTGGGGGGAGCAACTAATGAAAAACTGTTTTTT. Its protein is CASSLGGATNEKLFF.